These 25 T cell receptor beta chains were all obtained from the same sample, sequenced in a study of CXCR3-negative and CXCR3-positive naive CD8 T cells. Their antigens are not known. TRB cDNA was prepared as libraries by UMI-labeled 5' RACE. TCRdb re-called the 5' RACE reads and gives one entry per CDR3 protein, without DNA. The sample features over 100,000 distinct CDR3 sequences, with around 0.35% in its top ten. Study-level points and caveats: Researchers report that CXCR3-positive naive cells carry more hydrophobic TRB CDR3s than CXCR3-negative naive cells.

The sequencing input was naive CXCR3+ CD8+ T cells from blood. Subset here: CD45RO-CCR7+CD27+CD95- naive CD8+ T cells expressing CXCR3 (TNR3+). The receptors originated from a human donor in good health. Some clones in this sample may be carry-over from other donors' samples.

The J gene is TRBJ2-7, the V gene TRBV4-1. CDR3 size: 14 residues. The germline V gene has CDR1 MGHRA and CDR2 YSYEKL. CDR3 sequence reads: CASSPVLESYEQYF.

The chain uses TRBV23-1 and TRBJ2-4; the TCRdb D gene call, TRBD1, has no DNA to confirm it. TRBV23-1 is identified as an open reading frame with a role that is uncertain. CDR3 length equals 21 residues. The CDR3 sequence is CASSQSYLGTGVWLAKNIQYF.

CDR3 in amino acids: CASSFGGAPEAFF. The V gene is TRBV7-9, the J gene TRBJ1-1. The germline gives CDR1 SEHNR, CDR2 FQNEAQ (reference sequence). This CDR3 comprises 13 residues.

The chain recombines TRBV10-3 with TRBJ1-5; absent DNA, TCRdb's TRBD1 call cannot be checked. The V gene's germline CDR1 is ENHRY and CDR2 SYGVKD. This CDR3 has 16 amino acids. CDR3 loop: CAISEPGRGPYQPQHF.

This CDR3 reads CARSFPSLAYGYTF. V usage is TRBV7-2 and J usage is TRBJ1-2; TCRdb designates TRBD1, a call that cannot be tested without DNA. There are 14 residues in the CDR3. CDR1 and CDR2 from the germline V gene are SGHTA and FQGNSA.

The chain has TRBV15 and TRBJ1-1. Looked up from germline, CDR1 is LNHNV and CDR2 is YYDKDF (reference sequence). The CDR3 length is 15 residues. CDR3 in amino acids: CATSRDRVGWGEAFF.

The CDR3 sequence is CATYARAGVYEQYF. This chain joins TRBV24-1 and TRBJ2-7; TCRdb reports TRBD1, a call that lacks DNA to check it against. Germline V lookup: CDR1 KGHDR, CDR2 SFDVKD. The length of the CDR3 is 14 residues.

This rearrangement joins TRBV7-9 to TRBJ2-1; as DNA is missing, the TRBD2 call by TCRdb cannot be tested. Germline CDR1 and CDR2: SEHNR and FQNEAQ (reference sequence). The CDR3 is 16 residues long. Here the CDR3 reads CASSLSLAGESDEQFF.

This chain joins TRBV12-3 or TRBV12-4 and TRBJ1-1; TCRdb's D call, TRBD1, is unchecked because there is no DNA. This CDR3 spans 15 amino acids. CDR3 region: CASSSHRGIWTEAFF.

This chain links TRBV7-2 with TRBJ1-5; the D gene TCRdb calls, TRBD1, cannot be checked with no DNA. The CDR3 spans 15 residues. Looked up from germline, CDR1 is SGHTA and CDR2 is FQGNSA. The CDR3 loop reads CASSLVPGINQPQHF.

The chain links TRBV15 to TRBJ1-5; lacking DNA, the TRBD1 call made by TCRdb goes unchecked. Germline CDR1 reads LNHNV; CDR2 reads YYDKDF (reference sequence). CDR3 length: 16 residues. The CDR3 loop is CATSRDWGQGNQPQHF.

The rearrangement joins TRBV28 to TRBJ1-4; there is no DNA to check the TCRdb D call of TRBD1. Germline CDR1 is MDHEN and CDR2 is SYDVKM. This CDR3 comprises 16 residues. CDR3 amino acids: CASSYGTGGNNEKLFF.

V and J are TRBV20-1 and TRBJ2-7. This CDR3 spans 11 amino acids. Germline V gene data show CDR1 as DFQATT and CDR2 as SNEGSKA (reference sequence). The CDR3 reads CSARVGDEQYF.

This chain uses TRBV4-1 with TRBJ1-5; TCRdb proposes TRBD1, but this gene call is untestable without DNA. Germline CDR1 is MGHRA and CDR2 is YSYEKL. The CDR3 runs 16 residues. CDR3: CASSQDLGGSNQPQHF.

The V gene is TRBV6-5, the J gene TRBJ2-7; TCRdb selects TRBD1, and the lack of DNA leaves this call unchecked. Germline loops: CDR1 MNHEY, CDR2 SVGAGI. This CDR3 region has 14 residues. The CDR3 is CASSRQGSSYEQYF.

This chain uses TRBV3-1 with TRBJ2-2; TCRdb's D call, TRBD1, is unchecked because there is no DNA. The CDR3 loop spans 16 amino acids. The germline V gene encodes CDR1 LGHDT and CDR2 YNNKEL (reference sequence). The CDR3 region is CASSPGTGPNTGELFF.

The genes are TRBV27 and TRBJ2-3. This CDR3 has 14 amino acids. The germline CDR1 and CDR2 sequences are MNHEY and SMNVEV (reference sequence). CDR3 sequence: CASSLAGQPDTQYF.

The chain links TRBV10-2 to TRBJ2-3; TCRdb gives TRBD2 as the D gene, but with no DNA this cannot be confirmed. Germline CDR1 WSHSY, CDR2 SAAADI. The CDR3 runs to 15 residues. The CDR3 spells CASSPSLIGTDTQYF.

The chain recombines TRBV4-1 with TRBJ2-6. The CDR3 loop spans 13 amino acids. Per germline, CDR1 MGHRA and CDR2 YSYEKL. The CDR3 protein is CASSQTGLNVLTF.

The chain has TRBV4-2 and TRBJ1-5. CDR1 is LGHNA and CDR2 is YNFKEQ in the germline V gene. This CDR3 comprises 14 residues. The CDR3 loop reads CASSQGILNQPQHF.

This chain uses TRBV4-3 with TRBJ1-6. The germline CDR1 and CDR2 sequences are LGHNA and YSLEER. The CDR3 has 14 amino acids. CDR3 sequence: CASSQAEEGSPLHF.

This chain links TRBV24-1 with TRBJ2-1; TCRdb calls TRBD2, which cannot be checked without DNA. The germline V gene encodes CDR1 KGHDR and CDR2 SFDVKD. The CDR3 runs to 18 residues. CDR3 sequence reads: CATSEGTSGRSSYNEQFF.

This rearrangement joins TRBV7-3 to TRBJ2-1; the D gene TCRdb calls, TRBD2, cannot be checked with no DNA. Germline CDR1 and CDR2: SGHTA and FQGTGA. This CDR3 is built from 14 residues. The CDR3 spells CASSFSGTNNEQFF.

The chain has TRBV10-2 and TRBJ2-1. Germline values: CDR1 WSHSY, CDR2 SAAADI. The CDR3 extends over 15 amino acids. CDR3 residues: CASSESGSSYNEQFF.

The chain is built from TRBV11-2 and TRBJ2-3; as DNA is missing, the TRBD2 call by TCRdb cannot be tested. CDR3 length: 15 amino acids. Germline CDR1 and CDR2: SGHAT and FQNNGV. The CDR3 loop is CASSLSGGASDTQYF.